The T cell receptor (beta chain) described here comes from a study of control samples from healthy donors and cancer patients. Germline V CDR1 and CDR2: MNHEY, SVGAGI. Between the trimmed V and J ends, which lost 6 bases and 4 bases, there was a span of 10 bases. This CDR3 region has 12 residues. Profiled with immunoSEQ multiplex PCR; TCRdb holds only in-frame clones, not every one. The repertoire holds 30,000 to 40,000 clones, with approximately 82% as singletons. The rearrangement joins TRBV6-5 to TRBJ2-7; D gene unclear. The TCR sequence derives from a woman aged 55-70 years with lung cancer. Sequenced input: PBMCs. CDR3 amino acids: CASSQTRYEQYF. The DNA for the CDR3 is TGTGCCAGCAGCCAAACAAGGTACGAGCAGTACTTC.